This T cell receptor (beta chain) emerged from a study of blood T cell repertoires in COVID-19. Study-wide background: Specimens from acute and convalescent COVID-19 originated in the United States, Italy and Spain. T cells, B-cell-depleted T cells, or PBMCs supplied cDNA or gDNA.

As handled by the study authors: Cell counts per sample came from amplifying reference gene primers. The table came from immunoSEQ multiplex PCR; TCRdb's copy has only in-frame clones and leaves some out. V and J calls and clone size are those listed in that table; D and trimming were worked out from the DNA. Of about 220,000 clones in the sample, about 86% were seen once. CDR3 length equals 14 residues. Trimming removed 5 bases from V and 2 bases from J; junction bases left unmatched: 5. The germline V gene encodes CDR1 MDHEN and CDR2 SYDVKM. Each participant's cohort was designated according to participant-reported clinical history.

The sequence came from a woman in her fifties or sixties with acute COVID-19. The chain couples TRBV28 to TRBJ1-2; 7 positions agree with TRBD1. Material for sequencing was PBMCs or T cells enriched from blood (not recorded which). The CDR3 is CASSDLQGNYGYTF. CDR3 sequence (DNA): TGTGCCAGCAGTGATCTACAGGGGAACTATGGCTACACCTTC.